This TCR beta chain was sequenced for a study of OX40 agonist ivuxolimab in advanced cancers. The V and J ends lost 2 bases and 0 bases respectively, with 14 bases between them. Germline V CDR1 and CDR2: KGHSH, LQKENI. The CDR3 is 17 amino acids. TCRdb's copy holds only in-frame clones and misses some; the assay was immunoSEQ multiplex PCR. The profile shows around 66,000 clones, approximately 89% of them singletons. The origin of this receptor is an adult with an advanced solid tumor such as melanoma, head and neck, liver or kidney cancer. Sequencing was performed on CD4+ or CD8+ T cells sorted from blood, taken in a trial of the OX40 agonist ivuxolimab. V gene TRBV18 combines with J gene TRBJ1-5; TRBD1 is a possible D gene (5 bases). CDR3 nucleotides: TGTGCCAGCTCACCATCCCTGGGGCCGAATAGCAATCAGCCCCAGCATTTT. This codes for CASSPSLGPNSNQPQHF.